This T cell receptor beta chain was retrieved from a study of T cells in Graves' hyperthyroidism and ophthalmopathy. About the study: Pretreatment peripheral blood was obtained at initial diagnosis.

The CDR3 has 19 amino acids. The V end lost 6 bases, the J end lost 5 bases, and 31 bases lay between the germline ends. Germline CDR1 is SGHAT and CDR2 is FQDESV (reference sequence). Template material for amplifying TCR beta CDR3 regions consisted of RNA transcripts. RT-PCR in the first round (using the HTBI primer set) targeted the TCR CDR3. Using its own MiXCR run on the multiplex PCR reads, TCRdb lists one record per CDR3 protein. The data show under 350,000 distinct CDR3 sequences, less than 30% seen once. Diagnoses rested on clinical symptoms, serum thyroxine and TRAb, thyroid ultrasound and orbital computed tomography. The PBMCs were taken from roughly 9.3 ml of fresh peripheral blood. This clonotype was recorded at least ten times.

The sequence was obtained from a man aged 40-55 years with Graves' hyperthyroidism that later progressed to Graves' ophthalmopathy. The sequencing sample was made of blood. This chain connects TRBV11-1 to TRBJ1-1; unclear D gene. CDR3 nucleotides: TGTGCCAGCAGTAAAAGGGCGGTGATACTATGGGATGTTAGGACTGAAGCTTTCTTT. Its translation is CASSKRAVILWDVRTEAFF. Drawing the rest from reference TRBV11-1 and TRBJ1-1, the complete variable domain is EAEVAQSPRYKITEKSQAVAFWCDPISGHATLYWYRQILGQGPELLVQFQDESVVDDSQLPKDRFSAERLKGVDSTLKIQPAELGDSAMYLCASSKRAVILWDVRTEAFFGQGTRLTVV.